The entry that follows covers one TCR beta chain sequence. This record comes from a study of T cells in tumors after PD-1 blockade. Template: tumor biopsy or peripheral blood genomic DNA, roughly 600-6,004 ng per sample. Repertoires were generated with immunoSEQ multiplex PCR, while TCRdb's copy carries only in-frame clones and drops some. The sample holds about 35,000 clones, about 77% seen once. Looked up from germline, CDR1 is MDHEN and CDR2 is SYDVKM. The CDR3 covers 14 residues. Trimming removed 10 bases at V and 7 bases at J, with 17 bases between. The V and J genes are TRBV28 and TRBJ1-6; TRBD1 might be the D (6 bases). Sequenced material: PBMCs, taken before anti-PD-1 treatment. The receptor was derived from a human donor with basal cell carcinoma. The CDR3 DNA sequence: TGTGCCACCGTGCTACAGGGAAGGAATTCACCCCTCCACTTT. Its protein product is CATVLQGRNSPLHF.